One T cell receptor (beta chain) is described in this entry. Measured with immunoSEQ multiplex PCR; TCRdb has only the in-frame clones, and not every one. This table holds roughly 330,000 clones, around 88% found once. The data are from a study of blood T cell repertoires in COVID-19. Study-level information: T cells, B-cell-depleted T cells, or PBMCs provided the cDNA or gDNA that served as material.

The sample comprised peripheral blood. This TCR derives from a woman between 50 and 59 years old with acute or convalescent COVID-19.

CDR3 residues: CASRVVRNEKLFF. The DNA for the CDR3 is TGTGCCAGCAGGGTAGTGAGGAATGAAAAACTGTTTTTT. This chain uses TRBV6-5 with TRBJ1-4; D gene unclear. The CDR3 runs to 13 residues. Trimming took off 6 bases at V and 5 bases at J, with 10 bases between the two ends. CDR1 is MNHEY and CDR2 is SVGAGI in the germline V gene.